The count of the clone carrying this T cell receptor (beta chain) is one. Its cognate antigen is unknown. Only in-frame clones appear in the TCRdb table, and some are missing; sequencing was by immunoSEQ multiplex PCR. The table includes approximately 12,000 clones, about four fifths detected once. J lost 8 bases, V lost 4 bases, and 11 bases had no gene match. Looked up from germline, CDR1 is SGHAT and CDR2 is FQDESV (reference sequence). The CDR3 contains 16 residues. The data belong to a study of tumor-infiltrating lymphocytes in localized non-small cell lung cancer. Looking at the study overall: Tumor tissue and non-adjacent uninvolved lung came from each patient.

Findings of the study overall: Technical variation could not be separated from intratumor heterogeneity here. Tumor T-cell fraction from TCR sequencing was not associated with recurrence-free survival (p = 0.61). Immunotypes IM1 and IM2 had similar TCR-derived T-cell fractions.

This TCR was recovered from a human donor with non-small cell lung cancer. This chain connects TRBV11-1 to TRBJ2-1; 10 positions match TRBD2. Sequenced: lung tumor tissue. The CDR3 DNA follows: TGTGCCAGCAGCTCCCGGACTAGCGGCGCCTGGGATGAGCAGTTCTTC. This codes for CASSSRTSGAWDEQFF.